This TCR beta chain appears in the sequencing data of a study of STAT3 mutations in large granular lymphocyte leukemia (dated by TCRdb to the late 2010s). Study-level background: In roughly half of the longitudinally sequenced T-LGLL patients, canonical activating STAT3 mutations were detected. Over half of the T-LGLL patients were given one or more immunosuppressive therapy regimens, and approximately 44% of those treated had a hematologic response. Serial deep sequencing of TCRbeta CDR3 and STAT3 was performed in patients with T-cell large granular lymphocyte leukemia to reconstruct clonal hierarchy and dynamics. Roughly 18 representative T-LGLL cases were selected from an initial cohort of 207 LGL patients for longitudinal TCRbeta and STAT3 sequencing. As controls, the study also included longitudinal sequencing of a couple of patients with natural killer LGL leukemia. Patients were sequenced at around 4 time points on average, with the number of samplings per patient ranging from 2 to 8. The research as a whole found: Dominant TCR clone burden was found to exceed STAT3 mutant burden in several patients, suggesting that STAT3 mutation arose secondarily within a pre-expanded clone. Persisting codominant clonotypes in some patients meant a small but highly pathogenic clone may have been missed. At least one immunodominant TCRbeta clonotype was identified in every T-LGLL patient, and multiple immunodominant subclonotypes were identified in about half of the T-LGLL patients. TCR clonotype switching after therapy was observed in 6 of 18 patients, and all newly emerging clones were found to be STAT3 wild type. Because no samples were available when a clone first appeared, clonal expansion was inferred from samplings taken at other points. Linking therapy response to changes in TCR clonal burden was complicated by variable intervals between samplings and by differing treatment regimens.

From cysteine to phenylalanine, the CDR3 is 13 amino acids long. The sequence is cut down to CDR3 DNA, 39 bases in frame from base 1. The junction carries 13 bases between V and J, which are trimmed by 4 bases and 8 bases respectively. Per the germline V gene, SGHRS is the CDR1 and YFSETQ is the CDR2. About this clone itself: There is no known antigen for this receptor. The record has no base qualities; no much larger clone is one base away.

DNA was extracted from blood mononuclear cells, and the same DNA was used for both TCR and STAT3 sequencing. TCRbeta libraries were sequenced on an Illumina MiSeq, and an average of about 41,000 productive templates per sample was obtained. TCRbeta CDR3 libraries were generated with the immunoSEQ assay using multiplex PCR amplification. From the authors' description of their analysis: Repertoire diversity was calculated as previously defined, with values near 0 taken to indicate extremely monoclonal samples. The table was pulled from immuneACCESS by TCRdb, which kept in-frame rearrangements only. Such tables lose some clones; where checked, under half of the loss comes from unresolved V genes, and the rest has no known cause. V, J and clone size are those of that table, while D and trimming were read from the DNA. The sample records 12,000 or so clones, approximately 83% of which are singletons. The ten largest clones capture 86% of the sample.

The source of this sequence is a man older than 75 with T-cell large granular lymphocyte leukemia. Some clones in this sample may be carry-over from other donors' samples. The age is the age at diagnosis. Rearrangement joined TRBV5-1 to TRBJ1-5; the best D guess is TRBD1, with 6 bases matching. Sequenced sample: peripheral blood mononuclear cells. The CDR3 region reads CASSTGTGKPQHF. At the DNA level, the sequence is TGCGCCAGCAGCACCGGAACAGGGAAGCCCCAGCATTTT.